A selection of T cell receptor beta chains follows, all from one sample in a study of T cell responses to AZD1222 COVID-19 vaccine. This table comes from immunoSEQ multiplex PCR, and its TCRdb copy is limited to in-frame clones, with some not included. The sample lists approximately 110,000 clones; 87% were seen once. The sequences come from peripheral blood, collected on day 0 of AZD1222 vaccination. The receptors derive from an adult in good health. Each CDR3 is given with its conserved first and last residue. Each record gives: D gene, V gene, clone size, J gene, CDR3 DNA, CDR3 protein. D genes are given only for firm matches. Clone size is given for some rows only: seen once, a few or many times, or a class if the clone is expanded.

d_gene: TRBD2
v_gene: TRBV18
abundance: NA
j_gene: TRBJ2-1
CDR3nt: TGTGCCAGCTCACCGCGAACGGGAGGGTACAATGAGCAGTTCTTC
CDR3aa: CASSPRTGGYNEQFF

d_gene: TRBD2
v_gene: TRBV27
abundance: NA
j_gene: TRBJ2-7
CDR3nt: TGTGCCAGCAGTTTAGCAGGACTAGCGTCCGAGCAGTACTTC
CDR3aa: CASSLAGLASEQYF

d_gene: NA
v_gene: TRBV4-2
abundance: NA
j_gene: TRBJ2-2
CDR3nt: TGTGCCAGCAGCCAAGCACACGGTAGTGACACCGGGGAGCTGTTTTTT
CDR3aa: CASSQAHGSDTGELFF

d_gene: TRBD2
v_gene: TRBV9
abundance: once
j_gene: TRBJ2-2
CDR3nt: TGTGCCAGCAGCGTAGATGCGGGAGGACGCACCGGGGAGCTGTTTTTT
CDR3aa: CASSVDAGGRTGELFF

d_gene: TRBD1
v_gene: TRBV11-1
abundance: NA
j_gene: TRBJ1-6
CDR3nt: TGTGCCAGCCTTCGGGACAGGGTTTCCTATAATTCACCCCTCCACTTT
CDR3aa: CASLRDRVSYNSPLHF

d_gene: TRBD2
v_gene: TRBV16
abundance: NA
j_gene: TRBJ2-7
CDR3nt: TGTGCCAGCAGCCCCCCTAGCGGGAGCTCCTACGAGCAGTACTTC
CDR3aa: CASSPPSGSSYEQYF

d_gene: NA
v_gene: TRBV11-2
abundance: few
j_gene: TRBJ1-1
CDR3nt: TGTGCCAGCAGCTTAGATTATGTAGCCGGTTCGGACACTGAAGCTTTCTTT
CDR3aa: CASSLDYVAGSDTEAFF

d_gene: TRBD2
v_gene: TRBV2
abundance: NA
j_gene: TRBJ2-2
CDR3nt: TGTGCCAGCAAAGACGCGGGGGGCTTGGACACCGGGGAGCTGTTTTTT
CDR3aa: CASKDAGGLDTGELFF

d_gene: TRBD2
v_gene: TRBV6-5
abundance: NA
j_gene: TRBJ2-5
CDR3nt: TGTGCCAGCCACGTAGCGGGAGTACAAGAGACCCAGTACTTC
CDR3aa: CASHVAGVQETQYF

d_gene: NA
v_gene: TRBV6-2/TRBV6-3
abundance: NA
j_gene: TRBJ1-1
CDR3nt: TGTGCCAGCAGTTCGCCGCAGGGTCCCGAAGCTTTCTTT
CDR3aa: CASSSPQGPEAFF

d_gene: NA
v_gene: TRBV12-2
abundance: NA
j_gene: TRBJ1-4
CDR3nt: TGTGCAAGTCGCTACACAAGTCCCGACAAGGACGAAAAACTGTTTTTT
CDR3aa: CASRYTSPDKDEKLFF

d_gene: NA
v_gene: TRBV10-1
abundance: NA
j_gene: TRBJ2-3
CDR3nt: TGCGCCAGCAGGGCCGGGAGCACAGATACGCAGTATTTT
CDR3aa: CASRAGSTDTQYF

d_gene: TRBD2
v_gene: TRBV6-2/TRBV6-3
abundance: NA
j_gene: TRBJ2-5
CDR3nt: TGTGCCAGCAGTTCCGGACTAGCGGGGGCTGAGACCCAGTACTTC
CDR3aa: CASSSGLAGAETQYF